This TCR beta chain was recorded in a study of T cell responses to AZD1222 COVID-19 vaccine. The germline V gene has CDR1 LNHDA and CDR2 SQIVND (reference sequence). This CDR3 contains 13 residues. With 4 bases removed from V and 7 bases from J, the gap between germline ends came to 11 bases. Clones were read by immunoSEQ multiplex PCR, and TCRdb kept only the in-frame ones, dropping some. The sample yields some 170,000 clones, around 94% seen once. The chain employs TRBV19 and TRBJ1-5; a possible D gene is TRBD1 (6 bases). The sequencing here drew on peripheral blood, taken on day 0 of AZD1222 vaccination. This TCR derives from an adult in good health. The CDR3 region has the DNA TGTGCCAGTAGTAGCAGGGGTGGGCAGCCCCAGCATTTT. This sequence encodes CASSSRGGQPQHF.